This TCR beta chain was identified during a study of CD8+ T cells in alopecia areata. Study results and limitations: Scalp data also include sequences from resident alphabeta T cells of normal skin.

After isolation, RNA underwent reverse transcription to generate cDNA as the sequencing template. Method: immunoSEQ multiplex PCR; TCRdb's copy keeps in-frame clones and lacks some. This table holds approximately 150,000 clones, about 89% found once. It was from PBMCs that CD4+ and CD8+ T cells were sorted. To note about this clone: Antigen specificity is unknown.

Germline loops: CDR1 MNHEY, CDR2 SVGAGI. Trimming cost V 2 bases and J 2 bases, with 7 bases left between them. This CDR3 comprises 14 residues. The TCR sequence derives from a human donor with alopecia areata. Sample: CD8+ T cells sorted from blood, taken at week 0. The chain has TRBV6-5 and TRBJ2-4; D is perhaps TRBD1 or TRBD2 (5 bases each). CDR3 in DNA: TGTGCCAGCAGTTACGGGGGTCCCAAAAACATTCAGTACTTC. Translated, it gives CASSYGGPKNIQYF.